This passage covers 18 T cell receptor beta chains from one sample sequenced in a study of blood T cell repertoires in COVID-19. Assay: immunoSEQ multiplex PCR; the TCRdb copy retains only in-frame clones and omits some. The sample consists of approximately 180,000 clones, approximately 88% of them appearing once. The sequencing input was peripheral blood. Source of these receptors: a woman between 45 and 65 years old with acute or convalescent COVID-19.

The rearrangement joins TRBV29-1 to TRBJ2-3, with 13 bases fitting TRBD2. V was pared by 6 bases and J by 2 bases, with 11 bases of the junction left unmatched. The V gene's germline CDR1 is SQVTM and CDR2 ANQGSEA. This CDR3 spans 17 amino acids. Written as DNA, the CDR3 is TGCAGCGTCCGAGGGGGACTAGCGGGACCGTTCACAGATACGCAGTATTTT. Encoded protein: CSVRGGLAGPFTDTQYF.

This chain connects TRBV9 to TRBJ2-3; 12 bases map to TRBD2. The CDR3 consists of 16 residues. Germline lookup yields CDR1 SGDLS and CDR2 YYNGEE. V dropped 4 bases and J dropped 7; count of bases not matched to a gene: 10. The CDR3 loop reads CASSTTSGGPPNTQYF. The CDR3 nucleotides read TGTGCCAGCAGCACGACTAGCGGGGGACCCCCGAATACGCAGTATTTT.

This chain connects TRBV19 to TRBJ1-1; maybe TRBD1 (6 bases). The V gene's germline CDR1 is LNHDA and CDR2 SQIVND (reference sequence). This CDR3 has 14 residues. V gave up 5 bases and J gave up 1 base, with 11 bases separating them. The CDR3 here is CASSPGQTNTEAFF. As DNA, the CDR3 is TGTGCCAGTAGTCCGGGACAAACGAACACTGAAGCTTTCTTT.

The rearrangement links TRBV30 to TRBJ1-3, with no clear D. Trimming stripped 5 bases from V and 6 bases from J, with 8 bases between. The CDR3 contains 11 residues. CDR1 and CDR2 (germline): GTSNPN, SVGIG (reference sequence). The CDR3 DNA sequence: TGTGCCTGGGAACAGTTAAACACCATATATTTT. It encodes CAWEQLNTIYF.

The chain recombines TRBV2 with TRBJ1-4; D might be TRBD1 (5 bases). Germline V gene lookup returns CDR1 SNHLY and CDR2 FYNNEI. CDR3 length equals 13 residues. The V gene lost 7 bases and the J gene lost 7 bases, with 13 bases spanning the gap. The CDR3 DNA is TGTGCCAGCACCCCTTTCGGGGGTGAAAAACTGTTTTTT. It codes for CASTPFGGEKLFF.

The J gene is TRBJ2-6, the V gene TRBV7-6; D is perhaps TRBD1 (5 bases). V shed 5 bases and J shed 0 bases, with 20 bases lying between them. CDR1 and CDR2 (germline): SGHVS, FNYEAQ. The CDR3 sequence is 19 residues long. The CDR3 nucleotides are TGTGCCAGCAGCCCTAGAGACAGTTCCAGGAGCTCTGGGGCCAACGTCCTGACTTTC. Amino acid sequence: CASSPRDSSRSSGANVLTF.

This clone occurred once. The CDR3 bases are TGTGCCGGTTCGGTCGGAGCGGGGGGGGCCAACGTCCTGACTTTC. As protein: CAGSVGAGGANVLTF. The V and J genes are TRBV19 and TRBJ2-6; 7 nucleotides match TRBD2. The CDR3 runs 15 residues. The V gene end was trimmed by 11 bases and the J gene end by 4 bases; junction bases not matched to a gene: 11. CDR1 is LNHDA and CDR2 is SQIVND in the germline V gene (reference sequence).

In regard to this clone: In the same sample, other DNA sequences code for this CDR3. The genes are TRBV2 and TRBJ1-1; D is perhaps TRBD1 (5 bases). The germline V and J ends were trimmed by 2 bases and 4 bases, with 8 bases remaining between them. CDR1 and CDR2 from the germline V gene are SNHLY and FYNNEI. This CDR3 has 13 residues. CDR3 loop: CASSEQGGTEAFF. The CDR3 DNA follows: TGTGCCAGCAGTGAACAGGGCGGCACTGAAGCTTTCTTT. Full variable domain (outside the CDR3, taken from reference TRBV2 and TRBJ1-1): EPEVTQTPSHQVTQMGQEVILRCVPISNHLYFYWYRQILGQKVEFLVSFYNNEISEKSEIFDDQFSVERPDGSNFTLKIRSTKLEDSAMYFCASSEQGGTEAFFGQGTRLTVV.

The J gene is TRBJ1-2, the V gene TRBV2, with D uncertain. The CDR3 is 13 amino acids. Germline V gene data show CDR1 as SNHLY and CDR2 as FYNNEI. V was shortened by 8 bases and J by 4 bases, with 14 bases between the two germline ends. Here the CDR3 reads CASLGQHVYGYTF. The CDR3 region has the DNA TGTGCCAGCCTGGGCCAGCACGTCTATGGCTACACCTTC.

J is TRBJ1-2 and V is TRBV5-1, with D perhaps TRBD1 (5 bases). The V end was cut by 0 bases, the J end by 2 bases, with 8 bases between. Germline CDR1 reads SGHRS; CDR2 reads YFSETQ. This CDR3 comprises 14 residues. The CDR3, as DNA: TGCGCCAGCAGCTTGGGGAACAGGAACTATGGCTACACCTTC. Its protein is CASSLGNRNYGYTF.

The chain combines TRBV7-8 with TRBJ1-1; D is uncertain. This CDR3 has 17 residues. The ends were cut back, 0 bases at V and 0 bases at J, with 14 bases in the middle. Germline V gene sequence: CDR1 SGHVS, CDR2 FQNEAQ. CDR3 bases: TGTGCCAGCAGCTTAGCTACCCCCTCCCTAATGAACACTGAAGCTTTCTTT. Translation gives CASSLATPSLMNTEAFF.

The chain is built from TRBV14 and TRBJ2-1; TRBD2 matches at 12 bases. V lost 0 bases and J lost 8; bases outside the gene matches: 11. This CDR3 is 18 amino acids long. Germline V gene lookup returns CDR1 SGHDN and CDR2 FVKESK. CDR3 DNA: TGTGCCAGCAGCCAAGAGATTCTAGCGGGAGGGCTCGGGGATGAGCAGTTCTTC. It encodes CASSQEILAGGLGDEQFF.

J is TRBJ1-5 and V is TRBV4-1; perhaps TRBD1 as D (5 bases). Trimming stripped 4 bases from V and 5 bases from J, with 15 bases between. Germline loops: CDR1 MGHRA, CDR2 YSYEKL. CDR3 length: 15 amino acids. CDR3 amino acids: CASSRWQGKDQPQHF. CDR3 coding DNA: TGCGCCAGCAGCCGTTGGCAGGGTAAGGATCAGCCCCAGCATTTT.

This chain connects TRBV19 to TRBJ2-2; D gene unclear. Germline V CDR1 and CDR2: LNHDA, SQIVND (reference sequence). The CDR3 contains 17 residues. The V end was cut by 2 bases, the J end by 2 bases, with 15 bases between. CDR3 in DNA: TGTGCCAGTAGTATATTCGGCGGTAACCGAAACACCGGGGAGCTGTTTTTT. It specifies CASSIFGGNRNTGELFF.

V and J are TRBV6-5 and TRBJ2-7; no firm D call. V was cut by 5 bases and J by 7 bases, with 18 bases left in between. Per germline, CDR1 MNHEY and CDR2 SVGAGI. The CDR3 totals 14 residues. The CDR3 sequence is CASSRSSSLTEQYF. The CDR3 DNA reads TGTGCCAGCAGTCGGAGCTCATCCCTTACGGAGCAGTACTTC.

This clone was seen more than once but under ten times. CDR3 DNA sequence: TGTGCCAGCAGCCCATCCGAGGGGGCGAGAACTGAAGCTTTCTTT. Residues: CASSPSEGARTEAFF. The rearrangement uses TRBV3-1 (or the pseudogene TRBV3-2) and TRBJ1-1; 7 bases are shared with TRBD1. The CDR3 extends over 15 amino acids. Germline V gene data show CDR1 as LGHDT and CDR2 as YNNKEL (reference sequence). The junction had 10 bases not matched to a gene; V was cut back by 4 bases and J by 5 bases.

The CDR3 loop is CASRLETGRGYTF. The CDR3, as DNA: TGTGCCAGCCGGCTCGAGACAGGGAGAGGCTACACCTTC. The chain couples TRBV6-5 to TRBJ1-2; 7 nucleotides match TRBD1. The CDR3 has 13 amino acids. V trimming: 8 bases; J trimming: 8 bases; junction bases outside the gene matches: 11. Germline V gene sequence: CDR1 MNHEY, CDR2 SVGAGI.

The V gene is TRBV15, the J gene TRBJ2-1; tentative D call: TRBD2 (6 bases). The CDR3 runs 16 residues. Trimming removed 7 bases from V and 4 bases from J, with 20 bases in between. Germline values: CDR1 LNHNV, CDR2 YYDKDF (reference sequence). CDR3 DNA sequence: TGTGCCACCAACACCCCCCAGCGGGTGTATTACAATGAGCAGTTCTTC. This encodes CATNTPQRVYYNEQFF.